Each of the 2 T cell receptor beta chains below was sequenced from the same sample in a study of PD-L1 blockade in urothelial cancer. The data were produced by immunoSEQ multiplex PCR, yet TCRdb's version contains in-frame clones alone and is incomplete. The data contain 100,000 or so clones, about 85% of them singletons. The sequencing here drew on PBMCs, taken around atezolizumab (anti-PD-L1) treatment. Every receptor here comes from a man aged 50 or older with urothelial cancer.

The V and J genes are TRBV6-6 and TRBJ2-7, with 8 bases identical to TRBD1. Germline V lookup: CDR1 MNHNY, CDR2 SVGAGI (reference sequence). V was pared by 5 bases and J by 2 bases, with 5 bases of the junction left unmatched. The CDR3 length is 14 residues. For the CDR3, the DNA is TGTGCCAGCAGTAATCCAGGGGGCCCCTACGAGCAGTACTTC. Translating gives CASSNPGGPYEQYF.

The chain links TRBV15 to TRBJ2-3, with 9 bases lining up with TRBD2. The V and J ends lost 4 bases and 8 bases, in that order; junction bases with no gene match: 13. The CDR3 totals 16 residues. CDR1 and CDR2 from the germline V gene are LNHNV and YYDKDF (reference sequence). Here the CDR3 reads CATSMLAGGPPGTQYF. In nucleotides, the CDR3 is TGTGCCACCAGCATGCTGGCGGGAGGGCCTCCCGGTACGCAGTATTTT.